Shown below are 23 T cell receptor beta chains from a single sample sequenced in a study of patients and donors after allogeneic stem cell transplantation (dated by TCRdb to 2018 to 2021). Receptors were amplified or captured by RT-PCR. Sequencing relied on a NextSeq 550. The public reads were run again by TCRdb, first through fastp at Q25 and then through MiXCR, and only productive beta chains were kept. Rows with one shared CDR3 protein collapse into an entry with the most common genes and DNA. Counted in this sample were about 960,000 distinct CDR3 sequences; about a sixth of them appeared once. 5% to 6.5% of the sample belongs to the ten largest clones. Source material: blood, either unsorted or a sorted T cell fraction (not recorded which). The origin of the receptors is a human donor who was either an allogeneic HSCT recipient or a stem cell or donor lymphocyte infusion donor (not recorded which). It is not recorded whose cells these are; they may come from a transplant donor.

The chain joins TRBV20-1 to TRBJ2-3; unclear D gene. Germline CDR1 is DFQATT and CDR2 is SNEGSKA (reference sequence). Between the trimmed V and J ends, which lost 1 base and 6 bases, there was a span of 14 bases. CDR3 length: 14 amino acids. Here the CDR3 DNA reads TGCAGTGCTAGAGGATCCCCAGCCGCCGATACGCAGTATTTT. Amino acids: CSARGSPAADTQYF.

The gene calls are TRBV7-2 and TRBJ2-1; the D gene is possibly TRBD2 (6 bases). Looked up from germline, CDR1 is SGHTA and CDR2 is FQGNSA. V lost 1 base and J 7 bases, leaving 11 bases between the germline ends. CDR3 size: 14 residues. For the CDR3, the DNA is TGTGCCAGCAGCTTAGGGGGGGACGGAAATGAGCAGTTCTTC. Protein sequence: CASSLGGDGNEQFF.

The chain employs TRBV20-1 and TRBJ1-5; no clear D gene. The CDR3 has 15 residues. Germline V lookup: CDR1 DFQATT, CDR2 SNEGSKA (reference sequence). Trimming stripped 6 bases from V and 4 bases from J, with 19 bases between. This CDR3 reads CSAHRRLSLNQPQHF. CDR3 DNA sequence: TGCAGTGCCCACCGTCGGTTAAGCTTGAATCAGCCCCAGCATTTT.

The chain has TRBV14 and TRBJ2-5; the match to TRBD2 covers 13 bases. The germline CDR1 and CDR2 sequences are SGHDN and FVKESK. The CDR3 length is 17 residues. Unmatched junction bases numbered 7, after V lost 0 bases and J lost 6 bases. The CDR3 reads CASSQEATSGGLKTQYF. The CDR3 nucleotides are TGTGCCAGCAGCCAAGAGGCGACTAGCGGGGGGCTTAAGACCCAGTACTTC.

This clonotype was recorded at least ten times. This chain joins TRBV15 and TRBJ2-7; maybe TRBD1 (5 bases). The CDR3 has 15 residues. Germline loops: CDR1 LNHNV, CDR2 YYDKDF (reference sequence). V was shortened by 0 bases and J by 2 bases, with 11 bases between the two germline ends. The CDR3 sequence is CATSRDDRQPYEQYF. As DNA, the CDR3 is TGTGCCACCAGCAGAGATGATAGACAGCCCTACGAGCAGTACTTC. Filled out from reference TRBV15 and TRBJ2-7, the complete variable domain reads DAMVIQNPRYQVTQFGKPVTLSCSQTLNHNVMYWYQQKSSQAPKLLFHYYDKDFNNEADTPDNFQSRRPNTSFCFLDIRSPGLGDTAMYLCATSRDDRQPYEQYFGPGTRLTVT.

This clonotype was detected a few times. V is TRBV6-6 and J is TRBJ2-6; D is unresolved. Germline V gene lookup returns CDR1 MNHNY and CDR2 SVGAGI (reference sequence). Trimming stripped 7 bases from V and 2 bases from J, with 3 bases between. CDR3 length: 12 amino acids. CDR3 coding DNA: TGTGCCAGCAACGCTGGGGCCAACGTCCTGACTTTC. Its protein product is CASNAGANVLTF.

The V and J genes are TRBV20-1 and TRBJ2-1, with D unresolved. The CDR3 runs 16 residues. Looked up from germline, CDR1 is DFQATT and CDR2 is SNEGSKA (reference sequence). V gave up 0 bases and J gave up 2 bases, with 14 bases separating them. The CDR3 reads CSARDLNGVPYNEQFF. CDR3 DNA sequence: TGCAGTGCTAGAGACCTAAACGGTGTTCCCTACAATGAGCAGTTCTTC.

The chain employs TRBV5-6 and TRBJ2-1; tentatively, D is TRBD1 (5 bases). From germline, CDR1 is SGHDT and CDR2 YYEEEE. Trimming pared 1 base from V and 9 bases from J, leaving 14 bases between. The CDR3 sequence is 14 residues long. CDR3 sequence (DNA): TGTGCCAGCAGCTTGAGTGGGCAGGGTGGTGAGCAGTTCTTC. Translated, it gives CASSLSGQGGEQFF.

This clonotype was seen more than once but under ten times. The chain carries TRBV29-1 and TRBJ2-1; D might be TRBD1 (5 bases). The length of the CDR3 is 17 residues. Germline assignment: CDR1 SQVTM and CDR2 ANQGSEA. With 3 bases removed from V and 0 bases from J, the gap between germline ends came to 18 bases. The CDR3 nucleotides are TGCAGCGTTGACGGGCTAGGGGTCTTTAGCTCCTACAATGAGCAGTTCTTC. Its translation: CSVDGLGVFSSYNEQFF.

The chain uses TRBV20-1 and TRBJ1-6; D is possibly TRBD1 (5 bases). CDR3 length: 15 amino acids. The germline CDR1 and CDR2 sequences are DFQATT and SNEGSKA (reference sequence). Trimming pared 5 bases from V and 1 base from J, leaving 12 bases between. The CDR3 sequence: CSALAGGSYNSPLHF. CDR3 in DNA: TGCAGTGCTTTGGCCGGGGGGTCCTATAATTCACCCCTCCACTTT.

The rearrangement links TRBV5-6 to TRBJ1-4, with D perhaps matching TRBD1 (6 bases). Per the germline V gene, CDR1 is SGHDT and CDR2 is YYEEEE. The CDR3 is made up of 15 amino acids. V was cut by 0 bases and J by 1 base, with 7 bases left in between. For the CDR3, the DNA is TGTGCCAGCAGCTTGGACAGGGTAACTAATGAAAAACTGTTTTTT. It encodes CASSLDRVTNEKLFF.

This clonotype has at least ten counts. This rearrangement joins TRBV29-1 to TRBJ2-1; D uncertain. Between the trimmed V and J ends, which lost 3 bases and 3 bases, there was a span of 12 bases. Germline-derived CDR1 and CDR2 are SQVTM and ANQGSEA. The CDR3 length is 14 residues. CDR3 in DNA: TGCAGCGTTGAGCCCCGGCAGATCTACAATGAGCAGTTCTTC. Protein product: CSVEPRQIYNEQFF.

In its sample, this clonotype was seen a few times. The chain has TRBV6-4 and TRBJ1-2, with 12 bases that match TRBD1. In germline, CDR1 is MRHNA, CDR2 SNTAGT. V lost 4 bases, J lost 2 bases, and 5 bases stayed unmatched. The CDR3 contains 16 residues. CDR3 bases: TGTGCCAGCAGTGTTGTGGGGACAGGGGGCAACTATGGCTACACCTTC. This encodes CASSVVGTGGNYGYTF.

The V call is TRBV7-9, the J call TRBJ1-2, with no clear D. The CDR3 is made up of 15 amino acids. Germline lookup yields CDR1 SEHNR and CDR2 FQNEAQ (reference sequence). Trimming removed 1 base at V and 4 bases at J, with 13 bases between. CDR3 protein: CASSLGEGPTYGYTF. The CDR3 coding sequence is TGTGCCAGCAGCTTAGGGGAAGGGCCCACCTATGGCTACACCTTC.

This clonotype came up a few times. The rearrangement links TRBV6-6 to TRBJ1-4; D not resolved. The CDR3 has 12 residues. CDR1 and CDR2 (germline): MNHNY, SVGAGI (reference sequence). V lost 6 bases and J lost 12, with 14 bases in between. CDR3 sequence (DNA): TGTGCCAGCAGCACCCTGCTTGGGGAACTGTTTTTT. Protein sequence: CASSTLLGELFF.

This sequence joins TRBV20-1 and TRBJ1-5; the D is unclear. The CDR3 length is 14 residues. Germline-derived CDR1 and CDR2 are DFQATT and SNEGSKA (reference sequence). Trimming stripped 1 base from V and 2 bases from J, with 9 bases between. The CDR3 reads CSARARKGNQPQHF. In DNA, the CDR3 is TGCAGTGCTAGAGCGAGGAAGGGCAATCAGCCCCAGCATTTT.

The J gene is TRBJ1-2, the V gene TRBV20-1; D unresolved. This CDR3 region has 13 residues. The V and J ends lost 2 bases and 4 bases respectively, with 11 bases between them. The germline gives CDR1 DFQATT, CDR2 SNEGSKA (reference sequence). CDR3 nucleotides: TGCAGTGCTAGACAAACTCCTACCTATGGCTACACCTTC. Translating gives CSARQTPTYGYTF.

This clonotype has a count of ten or more. The V call is TRBV20-1, the J call TRBJ2-1; 13 nucleotides align to TRBD2. V shed 5 bases and J 7 bases; nucleotides not matched to a gene: 8. The germline CDR1 and CDR2 sequences are DFQATT and SNEGSKA (reference sequence). The CDR3 is 15 residues long. CDR3: CSAHWTSGSMNEQFF. DNA of the CDR3: TGCAGTGCTCACTGGACTAGCGGGAGTATGAATGAGCAGTTCTTC.

There are a few counts of this clonotype. The chain joins TRBV5-6 to TRBJ1-1; D possibly corresponds to TRBD1 (5 bases). Trimming pared 4 bases from V and 1 base from J, leaving 17 bases between. CDR1 is SGHDT and CDR2 is YYEEEE in the germline V gene. The CDR3 has 16 residues. The CDR3 spells CASSPRWGEPNTEAFF. The DNA for the CDR3 is TGTGCCAGCAGCCCAAGGTGGGGGGAACCGAACACTGAAGCTTTCTTT.

This sequence joins TRBV2 and TRBJ1-3; D remains ambiguous. V shed 7 bases and J shed 5 bases, with 12 bases lying between them. The CDR3 covers 13 residues. CDR1 and CDR2 (germline): SNHLY, FYNNEI. Here the CDR3 DNA reads TGTGCCAGCACCCCGATGTACCGAAACACCATATATTTT. Its protein product is CASTPMYRNTIYF.

The chain recombines TRBV6-2 or TRBV6-3 with TRBJ2-3; 13 nucleotides line up with TRBD2. CDR3 length: 17 amino acids. From germline, CDR1 is MNHEY and CDR2 SVGEGT. V shed 5 bases and J 3 bases; nucleotides not matched to a gene: 8. CDR3 region: CASSQGTSGMVTDTQYF. The CDR3 nucleotides read TGTGCCAGCAGTCAGGGGACTAGCGGGATGGTTACAGATACGCAGTATTTT.

Only a few counts were recorded for this clonotype. The V call is TRBV7-2, the J call TRBJ2-5; 11 bases are shared with TRBD2. The germline V gene has CDR1 SGHTA and CDR2 FQGNSA. V lost 4 bases, J lost 4 bases, and 8 bases stayed unmatched. The CDR3 contains 16 residues. The CDR3 DNA sequence: TGTGCCAGCAGCTACCTTAGCGGGAGGGCCCGAGAGACCCAGTACTTC. Encoded protein: CASSYLSGRARETQYF. The full variable domain, its missing parts supplied by reference TRBV7-2 and TRBJ2-5, is GAGVSQSPSNKVTEKGKDVELRCDPISGHTALYWYRQSLGQGLEFLIYFQGNSAPDKSGLPSDRFSAERTGGSVSTLTIQRTQQEDSAVYLCASSYLSGRARETQYFGPGTRLLVL.

The table lists this clonotype with a few counts. V gene TRBV7-6 combines with J gene TRBJ2-1; D possibly uses TRBD1 or TRBD2 (6 bases each). The CDR3 loop spans 16 amino acids. Trimming cost V 5 bases and J 2 bases, with 16 bases left between them. Germline V gene lookup returns CDR1 SGHVS and CDR2 FNYEAQ. The CDR3 nucleotides are TGTGCCAGCAGCACCCTAGGGGGACTTCCCTACAATGAGCAGTTCTTC. Its translation: CASSTLGGLPYNEQFF.